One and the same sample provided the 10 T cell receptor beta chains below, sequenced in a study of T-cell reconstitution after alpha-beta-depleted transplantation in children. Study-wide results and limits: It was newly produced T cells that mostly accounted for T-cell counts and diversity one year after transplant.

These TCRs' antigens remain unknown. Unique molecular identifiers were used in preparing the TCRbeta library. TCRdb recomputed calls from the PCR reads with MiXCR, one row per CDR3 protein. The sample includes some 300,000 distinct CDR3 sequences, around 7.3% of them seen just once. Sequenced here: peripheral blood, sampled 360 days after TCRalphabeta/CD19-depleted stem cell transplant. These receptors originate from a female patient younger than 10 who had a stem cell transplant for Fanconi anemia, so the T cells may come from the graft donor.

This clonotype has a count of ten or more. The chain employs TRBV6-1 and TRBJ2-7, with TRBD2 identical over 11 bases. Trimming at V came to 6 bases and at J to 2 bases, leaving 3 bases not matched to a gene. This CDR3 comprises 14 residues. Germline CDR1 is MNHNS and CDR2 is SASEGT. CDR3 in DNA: TGTGCCAGCAGGACTAGCGGGGCCGCCTACGAGCAGTACTTC. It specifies CASRTSGAAYEQYF.

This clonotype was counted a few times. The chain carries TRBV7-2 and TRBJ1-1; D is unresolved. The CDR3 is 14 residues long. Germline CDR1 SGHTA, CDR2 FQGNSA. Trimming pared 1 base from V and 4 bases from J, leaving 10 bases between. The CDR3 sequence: CASSLDWGGTEAFF. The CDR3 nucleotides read TGTGCCAGCAGCTTAGATTGGGGTGGCACTGAAGCTTTCTTT.

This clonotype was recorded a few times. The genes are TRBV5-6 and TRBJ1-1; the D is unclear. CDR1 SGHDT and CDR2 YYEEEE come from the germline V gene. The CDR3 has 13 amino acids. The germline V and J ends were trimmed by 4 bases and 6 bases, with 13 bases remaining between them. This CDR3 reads CASSPDSRSEAFF. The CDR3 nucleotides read TGTGCCAGCAGCCCGGACTCCAGATCTGAAGCTTTCTTT.

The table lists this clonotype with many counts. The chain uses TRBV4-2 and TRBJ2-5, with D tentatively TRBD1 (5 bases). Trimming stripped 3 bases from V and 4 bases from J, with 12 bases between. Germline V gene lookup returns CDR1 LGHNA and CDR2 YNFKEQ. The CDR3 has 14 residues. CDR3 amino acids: CASSHSRVSETQYF. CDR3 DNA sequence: TGTGCCAGCAGCCATTCCAGGGTCTCAGAGACCCAGTACTTC.

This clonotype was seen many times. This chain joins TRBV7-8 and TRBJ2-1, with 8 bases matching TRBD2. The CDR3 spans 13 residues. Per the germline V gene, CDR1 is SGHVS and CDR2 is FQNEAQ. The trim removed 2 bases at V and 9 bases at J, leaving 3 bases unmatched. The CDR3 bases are TGTGCCAGCAGCTTAAGGCGGGGGGTTGAGCAGTTCTTC. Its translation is CASSLRRGVEQFF.

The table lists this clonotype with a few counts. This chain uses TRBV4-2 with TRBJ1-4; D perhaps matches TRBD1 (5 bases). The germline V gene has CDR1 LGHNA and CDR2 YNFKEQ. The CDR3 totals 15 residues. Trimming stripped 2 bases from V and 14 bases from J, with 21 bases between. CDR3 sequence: CASSQLRRGEKGLFF. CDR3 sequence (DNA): TGTGCCAGCAGCCAACTAAGGAGGGGAGAAAAAGGGCTGTTTTTT.

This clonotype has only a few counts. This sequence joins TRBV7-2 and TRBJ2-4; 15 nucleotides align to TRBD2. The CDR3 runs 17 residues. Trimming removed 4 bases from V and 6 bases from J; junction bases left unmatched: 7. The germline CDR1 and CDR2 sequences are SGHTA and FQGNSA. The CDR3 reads CASSSGLAGGRGNIQYF. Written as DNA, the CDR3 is TGTGCCAGCAGCTCTGGACTAGCGGGGGGGAGGGGAAACATTCAGTACTTC.

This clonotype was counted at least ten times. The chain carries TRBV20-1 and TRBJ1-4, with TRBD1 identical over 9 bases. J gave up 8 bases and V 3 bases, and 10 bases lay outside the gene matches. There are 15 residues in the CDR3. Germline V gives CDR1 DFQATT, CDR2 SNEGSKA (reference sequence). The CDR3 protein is CSASPGTGKAEKLFF. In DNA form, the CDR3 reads TGCAGTGCTAGTCCGGGGACAGGGAAGGCAGAAAAACTGTTTTTT.

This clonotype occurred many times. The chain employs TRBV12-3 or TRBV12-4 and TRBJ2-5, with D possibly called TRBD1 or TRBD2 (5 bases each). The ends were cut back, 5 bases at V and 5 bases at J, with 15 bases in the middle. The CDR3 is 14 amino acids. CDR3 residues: CASSRGARRETQYF. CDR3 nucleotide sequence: TGTGCCAGCAGTAGAGGGGCCCGTCGGGAGACCCAGTACTTC.

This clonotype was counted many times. The CDR3 coding sequence is TGCAGTGCTAGAGTAACCGGGACAGCTAAGTGGAACACTGAAGCTTTCTTT. Its protein is CSARVTGTAKWNTEAFF. The J gene is TRBJ1-1, the V gene TRBV20-1; 7 nucleotides align to TRBD1. Germline loops: CDR1 DFQATT, CDR2 SNEGSKA (reference sequence). V was clipped by 1 base and J by 1 base; unmatched bases: 12. The CDR3 length is 17 residues.